The next 2 T cell receptor beta chains were all read from a single sample in a study of cytomegalovirus exposure and HLA in healthy donors. Using immunoSEQ multiplex PCR, the repertoire was profiled, and TCRdb retains in-frame clones only, with some absent. Of about 110,000 clones in the sample, 70% to 85% were seen once. Material for sequencing was PBMCs. The receptors here all came from a woman younger than 35 in good health and CMV-seronegative.

The V and J genes are TRBV2 and TRBJ2-2; 7 nucleotides align to TRBD1. CDR1 is SNHLY, CDR2 FYNNEI, per germline. The CDR3 totals 14 residues. V gave up 2 bases and J gave up 10 bases; unmatched junction bases: 7. CDR3: CASSENEGAAELFF. The CDR3 DNA follows: TGTGCCAGCAGTGAAAATGAGGGGGCCGCGGAGCTGTTTTTT.

The genes are TRBV30 and TRBJ1-1; D possibly corresponds to TRBD1 (6 bases). Deletions cut 8 bases from V and 5 bases from J, with 15 bases between. The CDR3 has 12 amino acids. CDR1 is GTSNPN and CDR2 is SVGIG in the germline V gene (reference sequence). The CDR3 DNA sequence: TGTGCCGGTGGGGGCCGTGGGACTGAAGCTTTCTTT. Translated: CAGGGRGTEAFF.